These T cell receptor beta chains were read from a single sample in a study of PD-L1 blockade in urothelial cancer. The protocol was immunoSEQ multiplex PCR, while the TCRdb copy is restricted to in-frame clones and leaves out a portion. The sample shows roughly 56,000 clones, 85% to 90% of them seen only once. The material was PBMCs, obtained around atezolizumab (anti-PD-L1) treatment. The source is a man between 60 and 75 years old with urothelial cancer. Both conserved end residues are part of each CDR3. D genes are given only for firm matches. Clone size appears in some rows only: once, few, many, or a class for an expanded clone.

D gene: TRBD1; clone size: -; J gene: TRBJ2-7; V gene: TRBV4-1; CDR3 DNA: TGCGCCAGCAGCCAAGCCCCGGACAGGTCGCGGGAGCAGTACTTC; CDR3 protein: CASSQAPDRSREQYF
D gene: TRBD1; clone size: -; J gene: TRBJ1-1; V gene: TRBV7-8; CDR3 DNA: TGTGCCAGCAGCTCGACAGGGCTTCTCACTGAAGCTTTCTTT; CDR3 protein: CASSSTGLLTEAFF
D gene: -; clone size: -; J gene: TRBJ2-5; V gene: TRBV10-1; CDR3 DNA: TGCGCCAGTAGCCGGGACACATCACAAGAGACCCAGTACTTC; CDR3 protein: CASSRDTSQETQYF
D gene: TRBD2; clone size: once; J gene: TRBJ2-1; V gene: TRBV19; CDR3 DNA: TGTGCCAGTAGTCCAGAACTAGCGGGAGGGCCATTGAATGAGCAGTTCTTC; CDR3 protein: CASSPELAGGPLNEQFF
D gene: -; clone size: -; J gene: TRBJ1-1; V gene: TRBV5-6; CDR3 DNA: TGTGCCAGCAGCTTGCGGGGTACTGAAGCTTTCTTT; CDR3 protein: CASSLRGTEAFF
D gene: TRBD2; clone size: -; J gene: TRBJ2-7; V gene: TRBV10-1; CDR3 DNA: TGCGCCAGCAGCATAGCGGGGGAGCCTGATCTCTCCTACGAGCAGTACTTC; CDR3 protein: CASSIAGEPDLSYEQYF
D gene: TRBD2; clone size: -; J gene: TRBJ2-1; V gene: TRBV5-4; CDR3 DNA: TGTGCCAGCAGCTACCCTCCTAGCGGGGGCCTCAATGAGCAGTTCTTC; CDR3 protein: CASSYPPSGGLNEQFF
D gene: -; clone size: -; J gene: TRBJ2-7; V gene: TRBV6-1; CDR3 DNA: TGTGCCAGCGCCCGCACCAGGGACAGCGGGCTAGAGCAGTACTTC; CDR3 protein: CASARTRDSGLEQYF
D gene: TRBD2; clone size: -; J gene: TRBJ2-1; V gene: TRBV5-1; CDR3 DNA: TGCGCCAGCAGCAAGGGGACTAGCGGGGGACCTTACAATGAGCAGTTCTTC; CDR3 protein: CASSKGTSGGPYNEQFF
D gene: -; clone size: -; J gene: TRBJ1-1; V gene: TRBV6-5; CDR3 DNA: TGTGCCAGCAGTCCCCAACAGGGCCGGGGTGCTGAAGCTTTCTTT; CDR3 protein: CASSPQQGRGAEAFF
D gene: TRBD2; clone size: -; J gene: TRBJ2-7; V gene: TRBV7-2; CDR3 DNA: TGTGCCAGCGCCCATAGCGGGTCGAGCTCCTACGAGCAGTACTTC; CDR3 protein: CASAHSGSSSYEQYF
D gene: -; clone size: -; J gene: TRBJ2-2; V gene: TRBV30; CDR3 DNA: TGTGCCTGGAGTGTACTGAACACCGGGGAGCTGTTTTTT; CDR3 protein: CAWSVLNTGELFF
D gene: TRBD2; clone size: -; J gene: TRBJ2-1; V gene: TRBV7-3; CDR3 DNA: TGTGCCAGCAGCTTAACCCCTAGCGGGGGGCCAAGCAATGAGCAGTTCTTC; CDR3 protein: CASSLTPSGGPSNEQFF
D gene: -; clone size: -; J gene: TRBJ1-5; V gene: TRBV4-2; CDR3 DNA: TGTGCCAGCAGCCCCACCGGGAACAATCAGCCCCAGCATTTT; CDR3 protein: CASSPTGNNQPQHF
D gene: TRBD2; clone size: -; J gene: TRBJ2-7; V gene: TRBV9; CDR3 DNA: TGTGCCAGCAGCGAGAGGGTCGGACTAGCGGGACAGTACGAGCAGTACTTC; CDR3 protein: CASSERVGLAGQYEQYF
D gene: TRBD1; clone size: few; J gene: TRBJ1-2; V gene: TRBV30; CDR3 DNA: TGTGCCTGGAGTGTAACCAGATGGGACAGGGCAAACTATGGCTACACCTTC; CDR3 protein: CAWSVTRWDRANYGYTF
D gene: TRBD2; clone size: -; J gene: TRBJ2-7; V gene: TRBV11-2; CDR3 DNA: TGTGCCAGCAGCTTGGGACTAGCGGGAGGCGAGCAGTACTTC; CDR3 protein: CASSLGLAGGEQYF
D gene: -; clone size: -; J gene: TRBJ2-7; V gene: TRBV19; CDR3 DNA: TGTGCCAGTAGTATCGATCATGGAGCGGAAAGCAACTACGAGCAGTACTTC; CDR3 protein: CASSIDHGAESNYEQYF
D gene: -; clone size: -; J gene: TRBJ2-7; V gene: TRBV25-1; CDR3 DNA: TGTGCCAGCAGTGATATGGGGAGCTCCTACGAGCAGTACTTC; CDR3 protein: CASSDMGSSYEQYF
D gene: -; clone size: -; J gene: TRBJ2-3; V gene: TRBV29-1; CDR3 DNA: TGCAGCGTTCTTAGGGGTTTGATAGATACGCAGTATTTT; CDR3 protein: CSVLRGLIDTQYF
D gene: TRBD1; clone size: -; J gene: TRBJ1-2; V gene: TRBV7-2; CDR3 DNA: TGTGCCAGCAGCTCGAGCGGACAGGGATTTTCTGGCTACACCTTC; CDR3 protein: CASSSSGQGFSGYTF
D gene: TRBD1; clone size: -; J gene: TRBJ1-1; V gene: TRBV2; CDR3 DNA: TGTGCCAGCAGCCCCCGGACAGGGCCGAACACTGAAGCTTTCTTT; CDR3 protein: CASSPRTGPNTEAFF